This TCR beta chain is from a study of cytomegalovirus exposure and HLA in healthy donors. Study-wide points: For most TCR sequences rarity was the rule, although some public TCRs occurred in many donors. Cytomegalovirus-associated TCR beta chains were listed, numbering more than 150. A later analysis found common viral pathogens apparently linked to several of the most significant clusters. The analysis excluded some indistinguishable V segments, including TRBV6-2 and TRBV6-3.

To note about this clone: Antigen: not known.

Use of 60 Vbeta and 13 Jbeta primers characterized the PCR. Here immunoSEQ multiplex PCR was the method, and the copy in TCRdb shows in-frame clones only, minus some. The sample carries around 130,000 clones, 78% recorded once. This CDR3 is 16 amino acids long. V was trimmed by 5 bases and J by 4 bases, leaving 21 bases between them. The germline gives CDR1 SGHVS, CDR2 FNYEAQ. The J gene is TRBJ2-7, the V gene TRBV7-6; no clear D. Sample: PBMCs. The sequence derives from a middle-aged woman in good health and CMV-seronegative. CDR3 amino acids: CASSPSTQLRNYEQYF. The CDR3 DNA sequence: TGTGCCAGCAGCCCGTCAACCCAACTAAGAAATTACGAGCAGTACTTC. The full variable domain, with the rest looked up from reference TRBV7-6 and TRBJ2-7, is GAGVSQSPRYKVTKRGQDVALRCDPISGHVSLYWYRQALGQGPEFLTYFNYEAQQDKSGLPNDRFSAERPEGSISTLTIQRTEQRDSAMYRCASSPSTQLRNYEQYFGPGTRLTVT.